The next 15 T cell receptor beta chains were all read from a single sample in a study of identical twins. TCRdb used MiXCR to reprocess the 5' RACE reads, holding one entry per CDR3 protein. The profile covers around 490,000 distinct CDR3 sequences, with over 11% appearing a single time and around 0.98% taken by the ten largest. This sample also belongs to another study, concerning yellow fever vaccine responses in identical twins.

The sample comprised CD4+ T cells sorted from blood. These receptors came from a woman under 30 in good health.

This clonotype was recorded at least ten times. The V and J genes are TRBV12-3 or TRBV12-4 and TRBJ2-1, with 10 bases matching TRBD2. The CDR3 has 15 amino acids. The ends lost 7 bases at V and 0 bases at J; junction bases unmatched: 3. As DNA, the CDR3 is TGTGCCAGCATTTGGACTAGCGGCTCCTACAATGAGCAGTTCTTC. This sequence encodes CASIWTSGSYNEQFF.

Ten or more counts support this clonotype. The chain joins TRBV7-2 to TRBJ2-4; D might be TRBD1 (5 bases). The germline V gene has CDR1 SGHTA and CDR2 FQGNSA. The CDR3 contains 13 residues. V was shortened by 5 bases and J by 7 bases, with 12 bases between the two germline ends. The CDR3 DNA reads TGTGCCAGCAGCAAGGCAGGGTCCAACATTCAGTACTTC. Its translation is CASSKAGSNIQYF.

For the CDR3, the DNA is TGTGCCAGTAGTATGTCGGCGGGTAAGCAGTTCTTC. It yields the protein CASSMSAGKQFF. The chain links TRBV19 to TRBJ2-1, with D perhaps TRBD2 (5 bases). The CDR3 is 12 residues long. In germline, CDR1 is LNHDA, CDR2 SQIVND (reference sequence). V lost 3 bases and J 11 bases, leaving 11 bases between the germline ends.

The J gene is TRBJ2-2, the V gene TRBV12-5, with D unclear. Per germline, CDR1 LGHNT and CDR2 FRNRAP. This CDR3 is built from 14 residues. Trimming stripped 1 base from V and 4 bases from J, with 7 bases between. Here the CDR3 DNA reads TGTGCTAGTGGTTTGGGGACCGGCACCGGGGAGCTGTTTTTT. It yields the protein CASGLGTGTGELFF.

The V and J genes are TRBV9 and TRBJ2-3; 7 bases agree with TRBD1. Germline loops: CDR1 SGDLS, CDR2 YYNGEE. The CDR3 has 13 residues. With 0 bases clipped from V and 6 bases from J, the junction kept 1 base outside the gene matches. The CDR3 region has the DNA TGTGCCAGCAGCGTAGGACAGGGTGATACGCAGTATTTT. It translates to CASSVGQGDTQYF.

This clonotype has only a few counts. CDR3 amino acids: CASSLVWTSGGQAYNEQFF. CDR3 sequence (DNA): TGTGCCAGCAGCTTAGTTTGGACTAGCGGGGGCCAAGCCTACAATGAGCAGTTCTTC. The chain employs TRBV11-2 and TRBJ2-1; 13 bases fit TRBD2. Germline values: CDR1 SGHAT, CDR2 FQNNGV. This CDR3 is 19 amino acids long. V lost 1 base, J lost 2 bases, and 8 bases stayed unmatched.

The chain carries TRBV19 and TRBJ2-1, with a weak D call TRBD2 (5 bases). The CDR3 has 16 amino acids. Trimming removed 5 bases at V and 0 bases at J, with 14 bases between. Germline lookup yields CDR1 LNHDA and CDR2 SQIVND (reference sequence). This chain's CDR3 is CASSSREWSSYNEQFF. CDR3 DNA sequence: TGTGCCAGTAGTTCGAGGGAGTGGAGCTCCTACAATGAGCAGTTCTTC.

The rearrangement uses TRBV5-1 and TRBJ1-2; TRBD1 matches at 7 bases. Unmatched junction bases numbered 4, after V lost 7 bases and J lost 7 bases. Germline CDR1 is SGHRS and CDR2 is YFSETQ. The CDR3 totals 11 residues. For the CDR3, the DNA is TGCGCCAGCGGACAGGAGGGTGGCTACACCTTC. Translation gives CASGQEGGYTF.

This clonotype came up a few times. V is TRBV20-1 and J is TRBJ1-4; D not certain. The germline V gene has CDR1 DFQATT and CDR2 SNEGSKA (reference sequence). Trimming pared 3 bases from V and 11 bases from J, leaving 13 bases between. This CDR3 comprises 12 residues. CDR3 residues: CSARDGGSKLFF. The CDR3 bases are TGCAGTGCTAGGGACGGTGGGTCTAAACTGTTTTTT.

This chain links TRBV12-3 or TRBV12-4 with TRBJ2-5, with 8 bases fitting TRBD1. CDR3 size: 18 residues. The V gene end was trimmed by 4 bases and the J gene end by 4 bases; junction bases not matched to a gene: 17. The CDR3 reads CASSYFPPQGQGGETQYF. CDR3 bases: TGTGCCAGCAGTTATTTCCCTCCGCAAGGACAGGGCGGAGAGACCCAGTACTTC.

CDR3 coding DNA: TGTGCCAGCAGGACTAGCGGGGTCGCCGGGGAGCTGTTTTTT. Amino acid sequence: CASRTSGVAGELFF. The chain uses TRBV12-3 or TRBV12-4 and TRBJ2-2, with TRBD2 matching over 11 bases. Losses at the gene ends were 6 bases for V and 6 bases for J; bases not matched to a gene: 3. The CDR3 contains 14 residues.

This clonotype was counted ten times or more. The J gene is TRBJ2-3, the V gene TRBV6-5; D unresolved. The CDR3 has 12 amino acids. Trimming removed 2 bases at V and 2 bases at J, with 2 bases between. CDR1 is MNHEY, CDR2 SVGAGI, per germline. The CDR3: CASSYDTDTQYF. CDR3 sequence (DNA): TGTGCCAGCAGTTACGACACAGATACGCAGTATTTT.

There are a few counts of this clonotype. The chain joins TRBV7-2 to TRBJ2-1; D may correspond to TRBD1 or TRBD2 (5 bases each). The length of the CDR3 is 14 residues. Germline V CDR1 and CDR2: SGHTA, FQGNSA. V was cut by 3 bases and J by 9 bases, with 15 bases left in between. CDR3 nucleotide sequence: TGTGCCAGCAGCTTCGGCAGGGAGCTCAGTGAGCAGTTCTTC. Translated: CASSFGRELSEQFF. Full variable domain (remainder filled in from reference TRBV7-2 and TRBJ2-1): GAGVSQSPSNKVTEKGKDVELRCDPISGHTALYWYRQSLGQGLEFLIYFQGNSAPDKSGLPSDRFSAERTGGSVSTLTIQRTQQEDSAVYLCASSFGRELSEQFFGPGTRLTVL.

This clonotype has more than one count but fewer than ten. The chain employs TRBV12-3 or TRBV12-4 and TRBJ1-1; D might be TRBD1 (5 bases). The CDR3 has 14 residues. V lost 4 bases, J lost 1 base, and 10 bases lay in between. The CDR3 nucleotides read TGTGCCAGCAGTTGGTGGGGGAAGAACACTGAAGCTTTCTTT. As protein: CASSWWGKNTEAFF.

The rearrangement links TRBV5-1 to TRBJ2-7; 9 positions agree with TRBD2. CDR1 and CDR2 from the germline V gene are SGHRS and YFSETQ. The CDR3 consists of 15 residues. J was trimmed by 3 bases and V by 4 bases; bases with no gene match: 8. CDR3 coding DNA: TGCGCCAGCAGCGCGGGGGGGCAGGGCCACTACGAGCAGTACTTC. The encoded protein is CASSAGGQGHYEQYF.